This TCR beta chain emerged from a study of control samples from healthy donors and cancer patients. The J segment lost 7 bases and the V segment lost 4 bases, leaving 6 bases of the junction unmatched. The CDR3 has 14 amino acids. Germline CDR1 reads LGHDT; CDR2 reads YNNKEL (reference sequence). Assay: immunoSEQ multiplex PCR; the TCRdb copy retains only in-frame clones and omits some. In the table there are 75,000 to 100,000 clones, 82% of which are singletons. This chain uses TRBV3-1 (or the pseudogene TRBV3-2) with TRBJ1-5; the match to TRBD1 covers 8 bases. Sequenced input: blood. The origin of this receptor is a man aged 55-75 years in good health. CDR3 amino acids: CASSRGQVPQPQHF. CDR3 nucleotides: TGTGCCAGCAGCCGGGGACAGGTTCCACAGCCCCAGCATTTT.